The 21 T cell receptor beta chains given below trace back to one sample, sequenced in a study of beta chain features in type 1 diabetes. As every portion of the isolated RNA was reverse transcribed, the sequencing read expressed TCRB transcripts. Sequencing used immunoSEQ multiplex PCR; TCRdb keeps in-frame clones, though not all of them. The profile shows about 900,000 clones, roughly 15% of them singletons. Sequencing was carried out using naive CD4+ T cells from blood. Source of these receptors: a woman in her late teens or twenties in good health.

As regards this clone: Other nucleotide sequences from this sample produce the same CDR3. The V call is TRBV29-1, the J call TRBJ2-5; tentatively, D is TRBD1 (5 bases). The V and J ends lost 5 bases and 5 bases respectively, with 12 bases between them. Germline V gene data show CDR1 as SQVTM and CDR2 as ANQGSEA. CDR3 length: 12 amino acids. The CDR3 DNA reads as TGCAGCGTTAGACCAGGGCAGGAGACCCAGTACTTC. Amino acids: CSVRPGQETQYF.

V gene TRBV2 combines with J gene TRBJ2-5; no clear D. CDR1 is SNHLY and CDR2 is FYNNEI in the germline V gene. The germline V and J ends were trimmed by 3 bases and 4 bases, with 9 bases remaining between them. The CDR3 runs 13 residues. CDR3 nucleotide sequence: TGTGCCAGCAGTGACGATAGGGTAGAGACCCAGTACTTC. Its translation: CASSDDRVETQYF.

This clone has a handful of counts. The gene calls are TRBV10-3 and TRBJ1-4, with 10 bases lining up with TRBD1. V shed 9 bases and J 5 bases; nucleotides not matched to a gene: 3. CDR3 length: 13 amino acids. Germline CDR1 and CDR2: ENHRY and SYGVKD. The CDR3 DNA is TGTGCCATTGGGACAGGGGCAAATGAAAAACTGTTTTTT. Its translation: CAIGTGANEKLFF.

The rearrangement links TRBV4-1 to TRBJ2-5; 11 nucleotides match TRBD1. Germline V lookup: CDR1 MGHRA, CDR2 YSYEKL. This CDR3 spans 20 amino acids. V shed 0 bases, J shed 5 bases, and the junction held 17 bases outside the gene matches. The CDR3 DNA reads as TGCGCCAGCAGCCAAGAGTGGGCTGCGTGGACAGGGGGCCTGGGGGAGACCCAGTACTTC. Its protein product is CASSQEWAAWTGGLGETQYF.

The chain joins TRBV2 to TRBJ2-5, with D perhaps TRBD2 (6 bases). The germline CDR1 and CDR2 sequences are SNHLY and FYNNEI. V shed 0 bases and J shed 0 bases, with 14 bases lying between them. The CDR3 has 17 amino acids. This CDR3 reads CASSEARGTPYQETQYF. DNA for the CDR3: TGTGCCAGCAGTGAAGCCCGCGGGACTCCGTACCAAGAGACCCAGTACTTC.

This clone was seen a few times. The rearrangement joins TRBV18 to TRBJ2-7; either TRBD1 or TRBD2 may fit D (5 bases each). This CDR3 spans 16 amino acids. Trimming removed 0 bases from V and 6 bases from J, with 18 bases in between. Germline V gives CDR1 KGHSH, CDR2 LQKENI. The CDR3 sequence is CASSPPNEGRGGEQYF. Written as DNA, the CDR3 is TGTGCCAGCTCACCACCGAACGAGGGACGGGGTGGCGAGCAGTACTTC.

There are a few counts of this clone. This same CDR3 is encoded by further DNA sequences in the sample. The CDR3 sequence is CASSPPWETQYF. Here the CDR3 DNA reads TGTGCCAGCTCACCACCTTGGGAGACCCAGTACTTC. This chain connects TRBV18 to TRBJ2-5; D is undetermined. The CDR3 has 12 residues. Germline CDR1 is KGHSH and CDR2 is LQKENI. Trimming took 0 bases from V and 5 from J, leaving 4 bases between them. The whole variable domain, filled in from reference TRBV18 and TRBJ2-5, reads NAGVMQNPRHLVRRRGQEARLRCSPMKGHSHVYWYRQLPEEGLKFMVYLQKENIIDESGMPKERFSAEFPKEGPSILRIQQVVRGDSAAYFCASSPPWETQYFGPGTRLLVL.

The chain recombines TRBV10-3 with TRBJ2-5, with a tentative D call TRBD1 (6 bases). Gene TRBJ2-7 matches the end of the DNA better, so the J call may be wrong. This CDR3 is 13 amino acids long. Per the germline V gene, CDR1 is ENHRY and CDR2 is SYGVKD. CDR3 loop: CAISVRTDAEQYF. In DNA form, the CDR3 reads TGTGCCATCAGTGTCAGGACAGACGCCGAGCAGTACTTC.

This clone was observed a handful of times. V is TRBV14 and J is TRBJ2-1, with D perhaps TRBD2 (5 bases). The CDR3 spans 15 residues. Germline values: CDR1 SGHDN, CDR2 FVKESK. V lost 6 bases to trimming and J lost 1 base, with 13 bases between them. The CDR3 DNA reads TGTGCCAGCAGTCCGACTACTGGATCCTACAATGAGCAGTTCTTC. This encodes CASSPTTGSYNEQFF.

This clone has more than one count but fewer than ten. J is TRBJ2-4 and V is TRBV25-1; D unresolved. Looked up from germline, CDR1 is MGHDK and CDR2 is SYGVNS. V lost 7 bases and J lost 6, with 10 bases in between. The CDR3 extends over 12 amino acids. The CDR3 DNA reads TGTGCCAGCAACGGTCCCTTAAACATTCAGTACTTC. This sequence encodes CASNGPLNIQYF. Full variable domain (remainder filled in from reference TRBV25-1 and TRBJ2-4): EADIYQTPRYLVIGTGKKITLECSQTMGHDKMYWYQQDPGMELHLIHYSYGVNSTEKGDLSSESTVSRIRTEHFPLTLESARPSHTSQYLCASNGPLNIQYFGAGTRLSVL.

In this sample, this clone turned up a few times. This chain joins TRBV10-3 and TRBJ2-7; 8 positions agree with TRBD2. From germline, CDR1 is ENHRY and CDR2 SYGVKD. V lost 4 bases, J lost 6 bases, and 5 bases stayed unmatched. The CDR3 has 13 amino acids. Here the CDR3 reads CAISAGGALEQYF. In DNA form, the CDR3 reads TGTGCCATCAGTGCGGGAGGGGCGCTCGAGCAGTACTTC.

V gene TRBV7-3 combines with J gene TRBJ2-1, with D possibly called TRBD1 or TRBD2 (6 bases each). The CDR3 runs to 18 residues. V was cut by 5 bases and J by 0 bases, with 20 bases left in between. Germline V gene data show CDR1 as SGHTA and CDR2 as FQGTGA. The CDR3 DNA reads TGTGCCAGCAGCCCTCACGGGGGCACTAGCAACTCCTACAATGAGCAGTTCTTC. This codes for CASSPHGGTSNSYNEQFF.

Only a few counts were recorded for this clone. Within the sample, other DNA sequences also encode this same CDR3. V gene TRBV6-1 combines with J gene TRBJ2-1, with a weak D call TRBD1 (6 bases). CDR3 length: 15 amino acids. Trimming removed 3 bases from V and 0 bases from J, with 9 bases in between. CDR1 is MNHNS, CDR2 SASEGT, per germline. CDR3 amino acids: CASSEVRGSYNEQFF. CDR3 coding DNA: TGTGCCAGCAGTGAGGTCAGGGGCTCCTACAATGAGCAGTTCTTC.

The chain combines TRBV9 with TRBJ1-2, with TRBD1 as a possible D gene (5 bases). Germline-derived CDR1 and CDR2 are SGDLS and YYNGEE. The CDR3 is 14 amino acids. Trimming took off 2 bases at V and 3 bases at J, with 11 bases between the two ends. The CDR3 is CASSVREADYGYTF. The CDR3, as DNA: TGTGCCAGCAGCGTCAGGGAGGCCGACTATGGCTACACCTTC.

The gene calls are TRBV4-3 and TRBJ1-1, with 9 bases fitting TRBD1. The J segment lost 1 base and the V segment lost 6 bases, leaving 9 bases of the junction unmatched. Per the germline V gene, CDR1 is LGHNA and CDR2 is YSLEER. This CDR3 is 16 amino acids long. The CDR3 loop reads CASSENRGLRNTEAFF. CDR3 DNA: TGCGCCAGCAGTGAAAACAGGGGGCTACGGAACACTGAAGCTTTCTTT.

This clone has only a few counts. This sequence joins TRBV18 and TRBJ1-1; 7 bases fit TRBD1. Germline CDR1 and CDR2: KGHSH and LQKENI. Unmatched junction bases numbered 5, after V lost 4 bases and J lost 0 bases. This CDR3 is 15 amino acids long. For the CDR3, the DNA is TGTGCCAGCTCACTTCGGGACAGTTTGAACACTGAAGCTTTCTTT. Amino acid sequence: CASSLRDSLNTEAFF.

This clone has just one count. The chain carries TRBV9 and TRBJ2-3; a possible D gene is TRBD1 (7 bases). The ends were cut back, 4 bases at V and 1 base at J, with 16 bases in the middle. The CDR3 totals 16 residues. The germline V gene has CDR1 SGDLS and CDR2 YYNGEE. The CDR3 nucleotides are TGTGCCAGCAGCATAGGAGGGACAGCCGGCACAGATACGCAGTATTTT. Protein: CASSIGGTAGTDTQYF.

The V and J genes are TRBV15 and TRBJ1-4; D is possibly TRBD1 (6 bases). The ends were cut back, 6 bases at V and 5 bases at J, with 16 bases in the middle. The CDR3 totals 15 residues. The germline CDR1 and CDR2 sequences are LNHNV and YYDKDF (reference sequence). The CDR3 is CATSSDRPLNEKLFF. The DNA of the CDR3 is TGTGCCACCAGTTCCGACAGGCCCTTGAATGAAAAACTGTTTTTT. The full variable domain, its missing parts supplied by reference TRBV15 and TRBJ1-4, is DAMVIQNPRYQVTQFGKPVTLSCSQTLNHNVMYWYQQKSSQAPKLLFHYYDKDFNNEADTPDNFQSRRPNTSFCFLDIRSPGLGDTAMYLCATSSDRPLNEKLFFGSGTQLSVL.

This chain links TRBV28 with TRBJ2-3, with D possibly being TRBD2 (6 bases). The V gene lost 6 bases and the J gene lost 14 bases, with 24 bases spanning the gap. The CDR3 contains 14 residues. CDR1 is MDHEN and CDR2 is SYDVKM in the germline V gene. CDR3 amino acids: CASRNARESRVLYF. The CDR3 DNA sequence: TGTGCCAGCAGAAATGCCCGGGAGTCAAGAGTGTTGTATTTT.

V and J are TRBV5-6 and TRBJ2-2; TRBD2 is a possible D gene (6 bases). The germline CDR1 and CDR2 sequences are SGHDT and YYEEEE. V dropped 5 bases and J dropped 4 bases, with 15 bases sitting between them. This CDR3 is 15 amino acids long. CDR3 protein: CASRAYGGGTGELFF. CDR3 DNA sequence: TGTGCCAGCAGGGCCTATGGGGGAGGCACCGGGGAGCTGTTTTTT.

About this clone: The same CDR3 arises from other DNA sequences in this sample as well. The rearrangement uses TRBV6-1 and TRBJ2-7; the D is unclear. Looked up from germline, CDR1 is MNHNS and CDR2 is SASEGT. The length of the CDR3 is 12 residues. Trimming took 3 bases from V and 2 from J, leaving 5 bases between them. In DNA form, the CDR3 reads TGTGCCAGCAGTGAGGCTACCTACGAGCAGTACTTC. Its protein product is CASSEATYEQYF.